This T cell receptor (beta chain) was documented in a study of response to subunit inactivated influenza vaccine. General study results and limits: After each seasonal influenza vaccination, few new T cells are recruited, the authors suggested.

This clonotype was seen a few times. Its antigen is undetermined. One entry per CDR3 protein results from TCRdb running MiXCR on the RT-PCR reads. The sample yields approximately 730,000 distinct CDR3 sequences, over 11% seen once. The sequence derives from a man over 45 who received an inactivated influenza vaccine. This specimen was PBMCs from blood, taken roughly 15 days before vaccination.

CDR3 amino acids: CASSAMMGNEQFF. The CDR3 nucleotides read TGTGCCAGCAGCGCCATGATGGGGAATGAGCAGTTCTTC. The rearrangement links TRBV7-2 to TRBJ2-1; D not certain. The V gene lost 5 bases and the J gene lost 7 bases, with 12 bases spanning the gap. The CDR3 consists of 13 residues. The germline gives CDR1 SGHTA, CDR2 FQGNSA.